The source of this T cell receptor (beta chain) is a study of shared clonotypes between healthy human individuals. Method: immunoSEQ multiplex PCR; TCRdb's copy keeps in-frame clones and lacks some. This table has fewer than 3 million clones, roughly 90% appearing once. This CDR3 has 16 amino acids. Germline V gene sequence: CDR1 MGHDK, CDR2 SYGVNS. J was trimmed by 6 bases and V by 4 bases; bases with no gene match: 11. This receptor was identified in a man aged 18 to 30 in good health. Some clones in this sample may be carry-over from other donors' samples. The genes are TRBV25-1 and TRBJ2-1, with 8 bases lining up with TRBD2. Sequenced sample: naive CD4+ T cells from PBMCs. Subset specified: CD45RA+ positively selected. CDR3 coding DNA: TGTGCCAGCAGTGGCGCTCTCGGCGGGAGGACCAATGAGCAGTTCTTC. As protein: CASSGALGGRTNEQFF.